A single sample gave rise to the 27 T cell receptor beta chains below, sequenced in a study of CD8 T cells in Susac syndrome. Random hexamers were used to reverse transcribe the RNA input (0.5 to 1 ug). One entry per CDR3 protein results from TCRdb running MiXCR on the immunoSEQ multiplex PCR reads. The table shows about 130,000 distinct CDR3 sequences, with about 92% occurring only once. Sequencing was carried out using CD8+ T cells from PBMCs. The receptors here all came from a human donor with multiple sclerosis.

The rearrangement joins TRBV5-1 to TRBJ2-1, with D possibly TRBD2 on 6 matching bases. Between the trimmed V and J ends, which lost 2 bases and 6 bases, there was a span of 15 bases. The V gene's germline CDR1 is SGHRS and CDR2 YFSETQ. The CDR3 runs 15 residues. The CDR3 nucleotides read TGCGCCAGCAGCTTCCCGGAGGGCCTTGGCAATGAGCAGTTCTTC. Protein product: CASSFPEGLGNEQFF.

V gene TRBV9 combines with J gene TRBJ2-1; maybe TRBD2 (8 bases). The V end lost 4 bases, the J end lost 8 bases, and 13 bases lay between the germline ends. Germline CDR1 reads SGDLS; CDR2 reads YYNGEE. The CDR3 covers 13 residues. The CDR3 DNA is TGTGCCAGCAGCCCGGGAGGGGGCGATGAGCAGTTCTTC. Translated: CASSPGGGDEQFF.

J is TRBJ1-1 and V is TRBV7-9, with D hard to call. V lost 1 base to trimming and J lost 9 bases, with 18 bases between them. CDR1 and CDR2 (germline): SEHNR, FQNEAQ (reference sequence). The CDR3 is 15 residues long. CDR3 residues: CASSLGGLPRWKAFF. CDR3 DNA: TGTGCCAGCAGCTTAGGCGGTCTCCCGAGGTGGAAAGCTTTCTTT.

This clonotype occurred once. The V call is TRBV4-2, the J call TRBJ1-5, with 9 bases that match TRBD1. The germline V gene has CDR1 LGHNA and CDR2 YNFKEQ. V trimming: 4 bases; J trimming: 0 bases; junction bases outside the gene matches: 7. CDR3 length equals 17 residues. The CDR3 DNA follows: TGTGCCAGCAGCCCCCGGAGACAGGGGGATAGCAATCAGCCCCAGCATTTT. Protein: CASSPRRQGDSNQPQHF.

The chain has TRBV7-9 and TRBJ2-7; D is possibly TRBD2 (5 bases). V was cut by 7 bases and J by 6 bases, with 13 bases left in between. Per germline, CDR1 SEHNR and CDR2 FQNEAQ (reference sequence). This CDR3 comprises 12 residues. The CDR3 sequence: CASTLGSLEQYF. Written as DNA, the CDR3 is TGTGCCAGCACTCTAGGGAGTCTCGAGCAGTACTTC.

This clonotype was picked up one time. This chain links TRBV9 with TRBJ2-6; 11 bases match TRBD1. After removal of 7 bases from V and 0 bases from J, the junction contained 9 bases not matched to a gene. The CDR3 runs to 18 residues. Germline V gene sequence: CDR1 SGDLS, CDR2 YYNGEE. The CDR3: CASWGQGVPGSGANVLTF. The CDR3 DNA sequence: TGTGCCAGCTGGGGACAGGGGGTACCAGGCTCTGGGGCCAACGTCCTGACTTTC.

This sequence joins TRBV11-1 and TRBJ2-3; tentatively, D is TRBD2 (5 bases). Germline CDR1 and CDR2: SGHAT and FQDESV (reference sequence). Trimming left V 1 base short and J 0 bases short, with 11 bases between. This CDR3 comprises 16 residues. CDR3 loop: CASSLVRLASTDTQYF. The DNA for the CDR3 is TGTGCCAGCAGCTTAGTACGGCTAGCTAGCACAGATACGCAGTATTTT.

The V call is TRBV5-4, the J call TRBJ1-2, with D hard to call. The CDR3 runs to 13 residues. Trimming shortened V by 4 bases and J by 4 bases, and 11 bases separated the two germline ends. Germline CDR1 SGHNT, CDR2 YYREEE (reference sequence). The CDR3 coding sequence is TGTGCCAGCAGCCTCCCGGATAGCTATGGCTACACCTTC. This encodes CASSLPDSYGYTF.

V and J are TRBV10-3 and TRBJ1-2, with D possibly matching TRBD1 (5 bases). Trimming took 0 bases from V and 6 from J, leaving 8 bases between them. The length of the CDR3 is 13 residues. The germline V gene encodes CDR1 ENHRY and CDR2 SYGVKD. The CDR3 loop reads CAISESRGNGYTF. CDR3 DNA: TGTGCCATCAGTGAGTCTAGGGGCAATGGCTACACCTTC.

As for this clonotype: Compared with germline, one end of the junction differs, possibly owing to a read error. V is TRBV7-7 and J is TRBJ2-5, with D perhaps matching TRBD1 (5 bases). Germline CDR1 is SSHAT and CDR2 is FNYEAQ (reference sequence). There are 14 residues in the CDR3. CDR3 bases: TGTGCTAGCAGCTTAGGGCAGGGCCAAGAGACCCAGTACTTC. Its translation is CASSLGQGQETQYF. The full variable domain, with the rest looked up from reference TRBV7-7 and TRBJ2-5, is GAGVSQSPRYKVTKRGQDVTLRCDPISSHATLYWYQQALGQGPEFLTYFNYEAQPDKSGLPSDRFSAERPEGSISTLTIQRTEQRDSAMYRCASSLGQGQETQYFGPGTRLLVL.

For the CDR3, the DNA is TGTGCCAGTACCCCAAGGCGGGAGATCAAAAACATTCAGTACTTC. This translates into CASTPRREIKNIQYF. The genes are TRBV19 and TRBJ2-4, with 7 bases matching TRBD2. V shed 7 bases and J 3 bases; nucleotides not matched to a gene: 9. This CDR3 contains 15 residues. Germline V lookup: CDR1 LNHDA, CDR2 SQIVND (reference sequence).

This chain connects TRBV5-4 to TRBJ1-4; the match to TRBD1 covers 9 bases. CDR1 is SGHNT and CDR2 is YYREEE in the germline V gene (reference sequence). This CDR3 region has 15 residues. The junction had 8 bases not matched to a gene; V was cut back by 4 bases and J by 7 bases. CDR3 amino acids: CASSEGTGRGEKLFF. CDR3 sequence (DNA): TGTGCCAGCAGCGAGGGGACAGGGAGGGGTGAAAAACTGTTTTTT.

This clonotype was detected only once. The chain recombines TRBV19 with TRBJ2-7, with D unclear. Trimming removed 3 bases from V and 1 base from J, with 7 bases in between. Looked up from germline, CDR1 is LNHDA and CDR2 is SQIVND (reference sequence). The CDR3 totals 13 residues. In DNA, the CDR3 is TGTGCCAGTAGTATCGGGCGGTCCTACGAGCAGTACGTC. Translation: CASSIGRSYEQYV.

The chain couples TRBV5-6 to TRBJ1-2; D is undetermined. Germline CDR1 SGHDT, CDR2 YYEEEE. Trimming removed 4 bases from V and 8 bases from J, with 18 bases in between. The CDR3 contains 14 residues. CDR3 protein: CASSVSGPVRGYTF. CDR3 sequence (DNA): TGTGCCAGCAGCGTCTCCGGGCCCGTGAGGGGCTACACCTTC.

The rearrangement joins TRBV2 to TRBJ2-7; 8 bases fit TRBD1. Germline CDR1 SNHLY, CDR2 FYNNEI. This CDR3 is 12 amino acids long. The J segment lost 1 base and the V segment lost 11 bases, leaving 4 bases of the junction unmatched. For the CDR3, the DNA is TGTGCCGGGGGACAGGCTTCCTACGAGCAGTACTTC. This sequence encodes CAGGQASYEQYF.

This chain connects TRBV7-9 to TRBJ2-6; D is unclear. V lost 4 bases, J lost 7 bases, and 8 bases lay in between. Looked up from germline, CDR1 is SEHNR and CDR2 is FQNEAQ (reference sequence). The CDR3 length is 13 residues. For the CDR3, the DNA is TGTGCCAGCAGCTCCTCAGAAGCCAACGTCCTGACTTTC. It yields the protein CASSSSEANVLTF.

This chain links TRBV13 with TRBJ2-3, with 12 bases matching TRBD2. This CDR3 is built from 17 residues. The junction had 10 bases not matched to a gene; V was cut back by 5 bases and J by 4 bases. Germline CDR1 PRHDT, CDR2 FYEKMQ (reference sequence). CDR3 protein: CASSARLAGVPPDTQYF. DNA of the CDR3: TGTGCCAGCAGCGCCAGACTAGCGGGGGTCCCCCCAGATACGCAGTATTTT. Supplemented by reference TRBV13 and TRBJ2-3, the full variable domain reads AAGVIQSPRHLIKEKRETATLKCYPIPRHDTVYWYQQGPGQDPQFLISFYEKMQSDKGSIPDRFSAQQFSDYHSELNMSSLELGDSALYFCASSARLAGVPPDTQYFGPGTRLTVL.

V is TRBV4-1 and J is TRBJ1-4; TRBD1 is a possible D gene (5 bases). CDR1 is MGHRA, CDR2 YSYEKL, per germline. V lost 0 bases to trimming and J lost 12 bases, with 11 bases between them. There are 13 residues in the CDR3. The CDR3 is CASSQEGRDQLFF. The CDR3, as DNA: TGCGCCAGCAGCCAAGAAGGCAGGGATCAACTGTTTTTT.

This chain connects TRBV27 to TRBJ1-6, with TRBD1 matching over 9 bases. CDR1 and CDR2 from the germline V gene are MNHEY and SMNVEV (reference sequence). V dropped 2 bases and J dropped 7; count of bases not matched to a gene: 12. The CDR3 has 18 amino acids. The CDR3 sequence: CASSLTGQGGFKNSPLHF. The CDR3 nucleotides read TGTGCCAGCAGTTTAACGGGACAGGGAGGCTTTAAGAATTCACCCCTCCACTTT.

V is TRBV19 and J is TRBJ1-5; D is perhaps TRBD1 (5 bases). This CDR3 region has 15 residues. Per the germline V gene, CDR1 is LNHDA and CDR2 is SQIVND (reference sequence). Trimming removed 3 bases from V and 0 bases from J, with 9 bases in between. The DNA for the CDR3 is TGTGCCAGTAGTATTAGGGGAAATAGCAATCAGCCCCAGCATTTT. Amino acid sequence: CASSIRGNSNQPQHF.

The chain has TRBV6-1 and TRBJ1-6, with D tentatively TRBD1 (5 bases). The germline CDR1 and CDR2 sequences are MNHNS and SASEGT. This CDR3 has 16 amino acids. V lost 0 bases and J lost 9, with 15 bases in between. In DNA form, the CDR3 reads TGTGCCAGCAGTGAAGCTTCGGGCGGGGGGGGTTCACCCCTCCACTTT. Protein product: CASSEASGGGGSPLHF.

The V gene is TRBV6-5, the J gene TRBJ1-1, with D unresolved. Trimming took off 4 bases at V and 8 bases at J, with 14 bases between the two ends. The CDR3 has 13 amino acids. In germline, CDR1 is MNHEY, CDR2 SVGAGI. DNA for the CDR3: TGTGCCAGCAGTTGGCGGGTAACCGAGGAAGCTTTCTTT. This codes for CASSWRVTEEAFF.

The chain recombines TRBV15 with TRBJ1-1, with no clear D. This CDR3 region has 13 residues. Germline lookup yields CDR1 LNHNV and CDR2 YYDKDF (reference sequence). Trimming took off 0 bases at V and 3 bases at J, with 5 bases between the two ends. The CDR3: CATSRDLDTEAFF. CDR3 bases: TGTGCCACCAGCAGAGATCTCGACACTGAAGCTTTCTTT.

The rearrangement links TRBV5-6 to TRBJ2-2, with D tentatively TRBD2 (6 bases). Trimming pared 0 bases from V and 6 bases from J, leaving 12 bases between. Germline CDR1 and CDR2: SGHDT and YYEEEE. This CDR3 is built from 15 residues. The chain's CDR3 is CASSLAEGQSGELFF. DNA for the CDR3: TGTGCCAGCAGCTTGGCGGAGGGGCAATCCGGGGAGCTGTTTTTT. The full variable domain, its missing parts supplied by reference TRBV5-6 and TRBJ2-2, is DAGVTQSPTHLIKTRGQQVTLRCSPKSGHDTVSWYQQALGQGPQFIFQYYEEEERQRGNFPDRFSGHQFPNYSSELNVNALLLGDSALYLCASSLAEGQSGELFFGEGSRLTVL.

This clonotype was detected only a few times. The rearrangement links TRBV5-1 to TRBJ2-1; no firm D call. V lost 6 bases, J lost 8 bases, and 9 bases lay in between. CDR3 length equals 11 residues. Germline assignment: CDR1 SGHRS and CDR2 YFSETQ. The CDR3 loop reads CASTRGDEQFF. The CDR3 DNA sequence: TGCGCCAGCACACGTGGCGATGAGCAGTTCTTC.

The chain uses TRBV7-9 and TRBJ1-6; D is unresolved. The CDR3 contains 13 residues. The V end lost 10 bases, the J end lost 7 bases, and 14 bases lay between the germline ends. Germline CDR1 reads SEHNR; CDR2 reads FQNEAQ (reference sequence). The CDR3 region is CATLPVGNSPLHF. DNA of the CDR3: TGTGCCACCCTACCGGTGGGGAATTCACCCCTCCACTTT.

The CDR3 DNA is TGTGCCAGTACCCCGAGGGGAATCGGGGAGCTGTTTTTT. Translated, it gives CASTPRGIGELFF. This rearrangement joins TRBV19 to TRBJ2-2; perhaps D is TRBD1 or TRBD2 (5 bases each). V lost 7 bases to trimming and J lost 7 bases, with 13 bases between them. This CDR3 has 13 residues. Germline V gene data show CDR1 as LNHDA and CDR2 as SQIVND (reference sequence). Combining the CDR3 with reference TRBV19 and TRBJ2-2 gives the whole variable domain DGGITQSPKYLFRKEGQNVTLSCEQNLNHDAMYWYRQDPGQGLRLIYYSQIVNDFQKGDIAEGYSVSREKKESFPLTVTSAQKNPTAFYLCASTPRGIGELFFGEGSRLTVL.